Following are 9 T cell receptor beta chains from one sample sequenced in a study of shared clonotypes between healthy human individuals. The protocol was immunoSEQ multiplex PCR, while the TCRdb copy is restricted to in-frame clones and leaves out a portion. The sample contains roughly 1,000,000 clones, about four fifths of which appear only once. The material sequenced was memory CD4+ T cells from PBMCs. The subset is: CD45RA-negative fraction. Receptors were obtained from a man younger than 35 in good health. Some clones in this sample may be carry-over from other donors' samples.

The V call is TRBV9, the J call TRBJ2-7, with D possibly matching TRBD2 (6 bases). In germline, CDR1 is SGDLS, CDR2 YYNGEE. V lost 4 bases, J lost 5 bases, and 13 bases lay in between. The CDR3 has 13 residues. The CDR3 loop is CASSPGVRNEQYF. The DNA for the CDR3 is TGTGCCAGCAGCCCGGGGGTACGAAACGAGCAGTACTTC. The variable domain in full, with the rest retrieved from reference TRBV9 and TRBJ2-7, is DSGVTQTPKHLITATGQRVTLRCSPRSGDLSVYWYQQSLDQGLQFLIQYYNGEERAKGNILERFSAQQFPDLHSELNLSSLELGDSALYFCASSPGVRNEQYFGPGTRLTVT.

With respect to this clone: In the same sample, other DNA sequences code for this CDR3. CDR3 sequence reads: CAWSSGANVLTF. CDR3 in DNA: TGTGCCTGGAGTTCGGGGGCCAACGTCCTGACTTTC. The chain carries TRBV30 and TRBJ2-6, with D unresolved. Germline V gene data show CDR1 as GTSNPN and CDR2 as SVGIG (reference sequence). This CDR3 has 12 residues. V lost 2 bases and J 4 bases, leaving 3 bases between the germline ends.

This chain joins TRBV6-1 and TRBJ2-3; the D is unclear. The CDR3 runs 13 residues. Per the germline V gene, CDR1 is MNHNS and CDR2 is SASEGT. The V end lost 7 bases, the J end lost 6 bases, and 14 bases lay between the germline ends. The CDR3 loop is CASIAYRADTQYF. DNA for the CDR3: TGTGCCAGCATCGCTTACCGGGCGGATACGCAGTATTTT.

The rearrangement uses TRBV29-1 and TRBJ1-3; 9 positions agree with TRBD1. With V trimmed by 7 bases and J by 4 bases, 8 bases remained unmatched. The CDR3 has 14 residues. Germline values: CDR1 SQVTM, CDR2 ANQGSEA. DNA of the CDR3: TGCAGCGCAGAAGGGACAGGGTACGGAAACACCATATATTTT. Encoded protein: CSAEGTGYGNTIYF.

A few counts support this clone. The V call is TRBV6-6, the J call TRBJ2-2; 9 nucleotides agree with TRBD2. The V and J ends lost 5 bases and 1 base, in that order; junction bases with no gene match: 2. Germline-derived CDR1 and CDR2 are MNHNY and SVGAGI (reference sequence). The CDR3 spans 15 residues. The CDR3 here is CASSQAGGNTGELFF. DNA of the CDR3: TGTGCCAGCAGTCAAGCGGGAGGGAACACCGGGGAGCTGTTTTTT.

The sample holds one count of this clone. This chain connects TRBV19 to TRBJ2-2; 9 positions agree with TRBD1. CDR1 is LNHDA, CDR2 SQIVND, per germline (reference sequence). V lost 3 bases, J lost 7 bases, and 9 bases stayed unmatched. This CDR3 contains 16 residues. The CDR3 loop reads CASSILGQGSGGELFF. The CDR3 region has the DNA TGTGCCAGTAGTATTTTGGGACAGGGTTCTGGCGGGGAGCTGTTTTTT.

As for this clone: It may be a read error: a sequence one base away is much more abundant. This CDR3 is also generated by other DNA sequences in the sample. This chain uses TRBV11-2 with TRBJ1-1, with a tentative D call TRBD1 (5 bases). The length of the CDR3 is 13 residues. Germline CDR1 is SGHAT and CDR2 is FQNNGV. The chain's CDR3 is CASSLDRNTEAFF. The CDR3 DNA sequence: TGTGCCAGCAGCCTAGACAGGAACACTGAAGCTTTCTTT.

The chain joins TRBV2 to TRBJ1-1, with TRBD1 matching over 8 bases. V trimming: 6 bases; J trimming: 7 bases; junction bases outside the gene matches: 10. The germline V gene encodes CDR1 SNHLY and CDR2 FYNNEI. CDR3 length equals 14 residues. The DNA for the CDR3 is TGTGCCAGCAGAGCCCGGGACAGGTTTGGTGAAGCTTTCTTT. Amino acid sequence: CASRARDRFGEAFF.

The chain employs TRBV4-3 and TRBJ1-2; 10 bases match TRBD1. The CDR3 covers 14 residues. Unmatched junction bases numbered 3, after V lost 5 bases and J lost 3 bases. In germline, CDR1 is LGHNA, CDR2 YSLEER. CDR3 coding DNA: TGCGCCAGCAGCTTCGGACAGGGGGACTATGGCTACACCTTC. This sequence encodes CASSFGQGDYGYTF.